This record concerns one TCR beta chain sequence. For TCRbeta, the library was prepared with unique molecular identifiers. TCRdb re-called the PCR reads through MiXCR, storing one row per CDR3 protein. Of 350,000 to 500,000 distinct CDR3 sequences in the sample, around two fifths were seen once. CDR3 length: 17 residues. Germline trimming cut 8 bases from V and 6 bases from J; bases unmatched to any gene: 19. Per germline, CDR1 SNHLY and CDR2 FYNNEI. The data originate from a study of T-cell reconstitution after alpha-beta-depleted transplantation in children. The specimen was PBMCs, collected before TCRalphabeta/CD19-depleted stem cell transplant. The chain employs TRBV2 and TRBJ2-1, with 7 bases that match TRBD2. This TCR came from a girl aged 2-10 years with aplastic anemia, due to receive a stem cell transplant. The CDR3 region has the DNA TGTGCCAGCCCACTCCGAACGGGCGGGAGTCGGGTCAATGAGCAGTTCTTC. Translated, it gives CASPLRTGGSRVNEQFF.